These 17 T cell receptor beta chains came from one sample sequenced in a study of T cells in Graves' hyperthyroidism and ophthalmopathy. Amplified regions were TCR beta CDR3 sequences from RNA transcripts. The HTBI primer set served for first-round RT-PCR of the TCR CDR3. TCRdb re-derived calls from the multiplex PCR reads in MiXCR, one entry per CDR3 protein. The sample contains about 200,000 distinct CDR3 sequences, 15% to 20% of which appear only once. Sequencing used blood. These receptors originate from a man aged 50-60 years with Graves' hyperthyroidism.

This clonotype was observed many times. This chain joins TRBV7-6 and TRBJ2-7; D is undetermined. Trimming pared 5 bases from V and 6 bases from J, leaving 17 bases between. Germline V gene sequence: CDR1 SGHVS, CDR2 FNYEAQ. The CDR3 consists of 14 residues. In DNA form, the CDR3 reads TGTGCCAGCAGCCCGGACCCGAACCTCGGCGAGCAGTACTTC. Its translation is CASSPDPNLGEQYF.

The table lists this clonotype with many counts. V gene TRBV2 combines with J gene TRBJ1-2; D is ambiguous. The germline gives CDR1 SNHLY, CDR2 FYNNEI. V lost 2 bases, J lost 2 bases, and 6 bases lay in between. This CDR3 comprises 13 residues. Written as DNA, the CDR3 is TGTGCCAGCAGTGAAAGGTCCAACTATGGCTACACCTTC. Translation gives CASSERSNYGYTF.

The CDR3 loop is CASSQTSGRSGEQYF. As DNA, the CDR3 is TGTGCCAGCAGCCAAACTAGCGGGAGAAGCGGTGAGCAGTACTTC. The chain joins TRBV12-3 or TRBV12-4 to TRBJ2-7, with 11 bases fitting TRBD2. This CDR3 is built from 15 residues. V lost 6 bases and J lost 7; bases outside the gene matches: 11.

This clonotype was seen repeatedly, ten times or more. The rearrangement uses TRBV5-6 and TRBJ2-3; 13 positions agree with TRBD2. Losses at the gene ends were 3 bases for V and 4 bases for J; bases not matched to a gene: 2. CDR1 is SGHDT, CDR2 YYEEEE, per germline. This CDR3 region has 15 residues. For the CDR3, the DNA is TGTGCCAGCAGCTCTGGACTAGCGGGAGCAGATACGCAGTATTTT. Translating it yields CASSSGLAGADTQYF.

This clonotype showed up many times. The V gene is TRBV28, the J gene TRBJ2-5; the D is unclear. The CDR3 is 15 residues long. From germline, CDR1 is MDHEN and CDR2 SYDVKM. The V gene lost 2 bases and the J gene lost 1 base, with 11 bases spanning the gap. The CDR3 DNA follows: TGTGCCAGCAGTTTACTGTCCAATCTCCAAGAGACCCAGTACTTC. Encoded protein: CASSLLSNLQETQYF.

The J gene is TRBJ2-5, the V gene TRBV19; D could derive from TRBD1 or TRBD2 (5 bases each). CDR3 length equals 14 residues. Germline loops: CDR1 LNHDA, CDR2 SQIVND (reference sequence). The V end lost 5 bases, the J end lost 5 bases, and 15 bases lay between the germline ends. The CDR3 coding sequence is TGTGCCAGTAGTTACCGGGACCTGGGGGAGACCCAGTACTTC. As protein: CASSYRDLGETQYF.

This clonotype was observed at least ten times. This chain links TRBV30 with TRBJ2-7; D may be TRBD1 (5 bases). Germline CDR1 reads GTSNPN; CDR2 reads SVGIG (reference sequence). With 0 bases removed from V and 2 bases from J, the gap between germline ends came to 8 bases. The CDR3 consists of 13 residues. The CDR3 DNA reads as TGTGCCTGGAGTGTACTGGACACCTACGAGCAGTACTTC. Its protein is CAWSVLDTYEQYF.

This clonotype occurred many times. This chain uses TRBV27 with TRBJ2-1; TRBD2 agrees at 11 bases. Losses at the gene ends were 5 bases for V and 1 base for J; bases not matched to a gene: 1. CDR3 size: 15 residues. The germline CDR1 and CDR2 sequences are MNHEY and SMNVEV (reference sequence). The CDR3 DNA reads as TGTGCCAGCAGTACTAGCGGGAGTTCCTACAATGAGCAGTTCTTC. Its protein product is CASSTSGSSYNEQFF.

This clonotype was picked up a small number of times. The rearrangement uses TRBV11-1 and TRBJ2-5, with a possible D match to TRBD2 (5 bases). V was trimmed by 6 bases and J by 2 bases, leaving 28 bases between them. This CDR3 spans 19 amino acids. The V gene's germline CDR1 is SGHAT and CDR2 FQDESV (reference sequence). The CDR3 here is CASRLGIQSPRTTQETQYF. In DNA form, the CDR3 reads TGTGCCAGCAGACTAGGGATTCAGTCTCCCCGCACGACTCAAGAGACCCAGTACTTC.

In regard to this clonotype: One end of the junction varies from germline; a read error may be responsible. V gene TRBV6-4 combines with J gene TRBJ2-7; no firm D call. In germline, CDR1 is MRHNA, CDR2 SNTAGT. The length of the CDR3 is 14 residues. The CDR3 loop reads CPSRLPRNPYEQYF. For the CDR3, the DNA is TGTCCCAGCAGGCTGCCTAGGAACCCATACGAGCAGTACTTC.

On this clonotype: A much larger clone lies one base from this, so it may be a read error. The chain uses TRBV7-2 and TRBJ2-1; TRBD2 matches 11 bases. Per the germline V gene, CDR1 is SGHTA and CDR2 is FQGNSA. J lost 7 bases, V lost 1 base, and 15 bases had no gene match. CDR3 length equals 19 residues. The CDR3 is CASSLGRGRSSGGGNEQFF. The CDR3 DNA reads TGTGCCAGCAGCTTAGGCAGGGGGCGCAGTAGCGGGGGGGGGAATGAGCAGTTCTTC.

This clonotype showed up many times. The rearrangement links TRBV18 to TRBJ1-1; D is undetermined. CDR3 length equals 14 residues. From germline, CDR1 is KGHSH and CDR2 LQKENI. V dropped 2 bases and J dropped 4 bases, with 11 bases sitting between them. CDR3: CASSPLREGTEAFF. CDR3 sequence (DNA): TGTGCCAGCTCACCATTGCGGGAGGGCACTGAAGCTTTCTTT.

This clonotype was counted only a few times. CDR3 amino acids: CSVEGTTNEKLFF. The CDR3 DNA sequence: TGCAGCGTTGAAGGAACAACTAATGAAAAACTGTTTTTT. V is TRBV29-1 and J is TRBJ1-4, with D uncertain. Germline CDR1 is SQVTM and CDR2 is ANQGSEA. V was pared by 1 base and J by 0 bases, with 3 bases between. The CDR3 spans 13 residues. Full variable domain (missing parts from reference TRBV29-1 and TRBJ1-4): SAVISQKPSRDICQRGTSLTIQCQVDSQVTMMFWYRQQPGQSLTLIATANQGSEATYESGFVIDKFPISRPNLTFSTLTVSNMSPEDSSIYLCSVEGTTNEKLFFGSGTQLSVL.

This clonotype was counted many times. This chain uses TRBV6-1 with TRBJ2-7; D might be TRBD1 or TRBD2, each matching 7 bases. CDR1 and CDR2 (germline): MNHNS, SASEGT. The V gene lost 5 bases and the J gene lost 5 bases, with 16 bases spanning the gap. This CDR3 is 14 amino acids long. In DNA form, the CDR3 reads TGTGCCAGCAGTTACCAGGGGGGGTCGGACGAGCAGTACTTC. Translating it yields CASSYQGGSDEQYF.

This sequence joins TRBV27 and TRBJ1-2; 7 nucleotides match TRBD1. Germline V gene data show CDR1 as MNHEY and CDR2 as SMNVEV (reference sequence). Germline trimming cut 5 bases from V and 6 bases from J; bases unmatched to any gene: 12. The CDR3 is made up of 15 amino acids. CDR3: CASSPTGTVVHGYTF. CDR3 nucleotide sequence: TGTGCCAGCAGTCCTACCGGGACAGTCGTTCATGGCTACACCTTC.

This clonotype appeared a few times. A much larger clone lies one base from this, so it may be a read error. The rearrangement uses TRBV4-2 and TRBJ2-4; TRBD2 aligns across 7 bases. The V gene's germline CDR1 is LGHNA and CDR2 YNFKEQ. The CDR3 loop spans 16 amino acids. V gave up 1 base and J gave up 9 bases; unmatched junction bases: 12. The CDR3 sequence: CASSQGPGSGQSIQYF. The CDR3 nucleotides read TGTGCCAGCAGCCAAGGTCCGGGTAGCGGGCAAAGCATTCAGTACTTC.

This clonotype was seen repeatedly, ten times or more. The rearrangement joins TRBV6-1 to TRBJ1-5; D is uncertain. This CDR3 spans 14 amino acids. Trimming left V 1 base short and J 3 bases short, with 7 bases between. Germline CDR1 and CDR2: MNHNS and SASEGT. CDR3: CASSEEPVNQPQHF. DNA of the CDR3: TGTGCCAGCAGTGAAGAGCCAGTCAATCAGCCCCAGCATTTT.